Each of the 29 T cell receptor beta chains below was sequenced from the same sample in a study of T cell changes during pregnancy in multiple sclerosis (dated by TCRdb to about 2019). Libraries were constructed by the immunoSEQ multiplex PCR assay. The table was pulled from immuneACCESS by TCRdb, which kept in-frame rearrangements only. Such tables lose some clones; where checked, under half of the loss comes from unresolved V genes, and the rest has no known cause. Here the sample has around 61,000 clones; 85% to 90% occur a single time. The ten largest clones represent almost 0.9% of the sample. The starting material was peripheral blood, obtained in the first trimester of pregnancy. The receptors stem from a female donor in good health, enrolled as a control in a pregnancy study.

This chain links TRBV11-2 with TRBJ1-6; D call uncertain. The CDR3 is made up of 16 amino acids. Trimming cost V 1 base and J 3 bases, with 10 bases left between them. Germline CDR1 reads SGHAT; CDR2 reads FQNNGV. DNA for the CDR3: TGTGCCAGCAGCTTAGGGTTCGAGGACTATAATTCACCCCTCCACTTT. It translates to CASSLGFEDYNSPLHF.

The gene calls are TRBV7-2 and TRBJ1-2; the match to TRBD1 covers 8 bases. The CDR3 extends over 15 amino acids. The junction had 9 bases not matched to a gene; V was cut back by 4 bases and J by 5 bases. Germline CDR1 and CDR2: SGHTA and FQGNSA. Here the CDR3 DNA reads TGTGCCAGCAGCTCGCAGACAGGGGAGAGGTATGGCTACACCTTC. Residues: CASSSQTGERYGYTF.

This clone was seen just once. The CDR3 here is CASSILTANNQPQHF. Here the CDR3 DNA reads TGTGCCAGTAGTATTCTAACCGCTAACAATCAGCCCCAGCATTTT. The chain links TRBV19 to TRBJ1-5; D remains ambiguous. V was pared by 3 bases and J by 3 bases, with 12 bases between. This CDR3 has 15 amino acids. Germline-derived CDR1 and CDR2 are LNHDA and SQIVND (reference sequence).

The chain employs TRBV7-9 and TRBJ1-1; D is uncertain. V was cut by 7 bases and J by 1 base, with 16 bases left in between. Germline values: CDR1 SEHNR, CDR2 FQNEAQ (reference sequence). This CDR3 region has 15 residues. The CDR3 DNA reads TGTGCCAGCATGCTCGGGAATTGGAAGAACACTGAAGCTTTCTTT. As protein: CASMLGNWKNTEAFF.

The J gene is TRBJ2-1, the V gene TRBV29-1, with 10 bases lining up with TRBD1. V lost 6 bases and J lost 2; bases outside the gene matches: 4. The germline CDR1 and CDR2 sequences are SQVTM and ANQGSEA. The CDR3 covers 14 residues. CDR3 protein: CSVDGTGAYNEQFF. The CDR3 region has the DNA TGCAGCGTCGACGGGACAGGGGCCTACAATGAGCAGTTCTTC.

The rearrangement joins TRBV14 to TRBJ2-7; the D gene is possibly TRBD1 (5 bases). The germline V gene encodes CDR1 SGHDN and CDR2 FVKESK. Trimming left V 0 bases short and J 3 bases short, with 6 bases between. The CDR3 has 13 amino acids. The chain's CDR3 is CASSQDRDYEQYF. Written as DNA, the CDR3 is TGTGCCAGCAGCCAAGACAGGGACTACGAGCAGTACTTC. The whole variable domain, remainder taken from reference TRBV14 and TRBJ2-7, is EAGVTQFPSHSVIEKGQTVTLRCDPISGHDNLYWYRRVMGKEIKFLLHFVKESKQDESGMPNNRFLAERTGGTYSTLKVQPAELEDSGVYFCASSQDRDYEQYFGPGTRLTVT.

Of note for this clone: Other DNA variants within this sample encode the same CDR3. V and J are TRBV6-6 and TRBJ1-3; 7 nucleotides agree with TRBD1. CDR1 is MNHNY and CDR2 is SVGAGI in the germline V gene (reference sequence). CDR3 size: 14 residues. The junction had 2 bases not matched to a gene; V was cut back by 5 bases and J by 1 base. CDR3: CASSRQGSGNTIYF. DNA for the CDR3: TGTGCCAGCAGTAGACAGGGATCTGGAAACACCATATATTTT.

The chain couples TRBV5-1 to TRBJ2-3; 10 bases line up with TRBD2. Germline V lookup: CDR1 SGHRS, CDR2 YFSETQ. V lost 4 bases, J lost 2 bases, and 7 bases stayed unmatched. The CDR3 consists of 16 residues. CDR3 nucleotide sequence: TGCGCCAGCAGCCTGATAGCGGGGGGACTCACAGATACGCAGTATTTT. Translation gives CASSLIAGGLTDTQYF.

The chain carries TRBV4-3 and TRBJ2-2, with a weak D call TRBD2 (6 bases). V lost 0 bases, J lost 5 bases, and 19 bases lay in between. Germline CDR1 LGHNA, CDR2 YSLEER. This CDR3 comprises 18 residues. The CDR3 region is CASSQDLERVIVTGELFF. The CDR3 nucleotides read TGCGCCAGCAGCCAAGATCTCGAGCGGGTGATCGTAACCGGGGAGCTGTTTTTT.

The chain has TRBV5-4 and TRBJ2-1, with 9 bases that match TRBD2. The CDR3 is made up of 16 amino acids. V shed 2 bases, J shed 8 bases, and the junction held 11 bases outside the gene matches. In germline, CDR1 is SGHNT, CDR2 YYREEE (reference sequence). In nucleotides, the CDR3 is TGTGCCAGCAGCTTTCCCCTCGGCGGGGGGGCCGATGAGCAGTTCTTC. This encodes CASSFPLGGGADEQFF.

The V call is TRBV23-1, the J call TRBJ2-1; 9 bases align to TRBD1. TRBV23-1 has ORF status, its function being uncertain. V was pared by 0 bases and J by 6 bases, with 9 bases of the junction left unmatched. CDR3 length: 17 amino acids. The DNA of the CDR3 is TGCGCCAGCAGTCAATCGCCGGACAGGGGTTATTTCAATGAGCAGTTCTTC. Translated, it gives CASSQSPDRGYFNEQFF.

The chain recombines TRBV4-3 with TRBJ2-5; D may be TRBD2 (7 bases). The CDR3 consists of 15 residues. Germline V lookup: CDR1 LGHNA, CDR2 YSLEER. Trimming cost V 0 bases and J 4 bases, with 12 bases left between them. The CDR3 DNA reads as TGCGCCAGCAGCCAAGATCCCGGGGGGCGAGAGACCCAGTACTTC. Amino acid sequence: CASSQDPGGRETQYF.

The rearrangement links TRBV27 to TRBJ2-1; 8 bases agree with TRBD1. This CDR3 comprises 14 residues. V lost 3 bases to trimming and J lost 4 bases; unmatched junction nucleotides: 2. Germline V lookup: CDR1 MNHEY, CDR2 SMNVEV (reference sequence). The CDR3 DNA follows: TGTGCCAGCAGTTTCAGACAGGGGTACAATGAGCAGTTCTTC. It specifies CASSFRQGYNEQFF.

The chain carries TRBV4-2 and TRBJ2-3, with TRBD2 identical over 8 bases. The germline CDR1 and CDR2 sequences are LGHNA and YNFKEQ. V gave up 7 bases and J gave up 2 bases; unmatched junction bases: 11. The length of the CDR3 is 16 residues. CDR3 DNA sequence: TGTGCCAGCAACCCCCGGGCGGGGGGATTCACAGATACGCAGTATTTT. It translates to CASNPRAGGFTDTQYF.

The chain couples TRBV5-4 to TRBJ1-6, with D unclear. The V gene lost 0 bases and the J gene lost 10 bases, with 11 bases spanning the gap. The CDR3 loop spans 14 amino acids. Germline CDR1 is SGHNT and CDR2 is YYREEE (reference sequence). The CDR3 DNA sequence: TGTGCCAGCAGCTTGGCCCATTCCGAGTCACCCCTCCACTTT. Translating gives CASSLAHSESPLHF.

The chain has TRBV28 and TRBJ1-2; D not certain. The CDR3 extends over 14 amino acids. V was trimmed by 2 bases and J by 8 bases, leaving 15 bases between them. CDR1 and CDR2 from the germline V gene are MDHEN and SYDVKM. The CDR3 DNA reads TGTGCCAGCAGTTTACTCTCGGGATCGATCGGCTACACCTTC. Its protein product is CASSLLSGSIGYTF.

The rearrangement uses TRBV4-2 and TRBJ2-1, with TRBD2 matching over 8 bases. V was clipped by 1 base and J by 9 bases; unmatched bases: 14. In germline, CDR1 is LGHNA, CDR2 YNFKEQ. The CDR3 contains 17 residues. CDR3 sequence (DNA): TGTGCCAGCAGCCAAGCCATGGGCCGGGGGGGCCATGGTGAGCAGTTCTTC. This translates into CASSQAMGRGGHGEQFF.

For this clone: At one end the junction does not follow the germline gene, possibly because of a read error. V usage is TRBV9 and J usage is TRBJ2-7; 8 positions agree with TRBD1. The germline gives CDR1 SGDLS, CDR2 YYNGEE. The CDR3 covers 14 residues. Written as DNA, the CDR3 is TGTGCCAGCAGCCCCGGGACAGGCCTCACAGACGTAAACTTC. Its translation: CASSPGTGLTDVNF.

Written as DNA, the CDR3 is TGTGCCAGCAGCTTAAGGGAGGCGGGGGGGCACGAGACCCAGTACTTC. Encoded protein: CASSLREAGGHETQYF. This chain connects TRBV11-3 to TRBJ2-5; the match to TRBD2 covers 9 bases. The length of the CDR3 is 16 residues. J lost 5 bases, V lost 2 bases, and 9 bases had no gene match. Germline V gives CDR1 SGHNT, CDR2 YENEEA.

This chain connects TRBV6-1 to TRBJ2-1, with D possibly being TRBD2 (6 bases). The CDR3 totals 16 residues. V lost 2 bases to trimming and J lost 6 bases, with 17 bases between them. Germline V gene lookup returns CDR1 MNHNS and CDR2 SASEGT. The chain's CDR3 is CASSEPWGTSINEQFF. CDR3 bases: TGTGCCAGCAGTGAACCATGGGGGACTTCCATCAATGAGCAGTTCTTC.

This chain joins TRBV19 and TRBJ1-1, with D unresolved. Trimming shortened V by 1 base and J by 1 base, and 7 bases separated the two germline ends. Germline CDR1 LNHDA, CDR2 SQIVND (reference sequence). This CDR3 has 14 residues. CDR3 loop: CASSIVPGNTEAFF. In DNA, the CDR3 is TGTGCCAGTAGTATAGTCCCAGGGAACACTGAAGCTTTCTTT.

This clone appeared a few times. This sequence joins TRBV6-1 and TRBJ2-7; 10 bases are shared with TRBD2. Unmatched junction bases numbered 5, after V lost 6 bases and J lost 0 bases. The CDR3 runs 15 residues. Germline CDR1 reads MNHNS; CDR2 reads SASEGT. CDR3 sequence: CASSPSGGSSYEQYF. CDR3 sequence (DNA): TGTGCCAGCAGCCCTAGCGGGGGTAGCTCCTACGAGCAGTACTTC.

The chain employs TRBV11-1 and TRBJ2-7; 9 bases map to TRBD1. The CDR3 sequence is 16 residues long. Germline loops: CDR1 SGHAT, CDR2 FQDESV (reference sequence). Trimming at V came to 3 bases and at J to 3 bases, leaving 9 bases not matched to a gene. Written as DNA, the CDR3 is TGTGCCAGCAGCTTTAGACTTGGGACAGGGAGCTACGAGCAGTACTTC. Its protein is CASSFRLGTGSYEQYF.

The chain has TRBV30 and TRBJ1-2; TRBD1 is a possible D gene (5 bases). CDR1 is GTSNPN, CDR2 SVGIG, per germline (reference sequence). Trimming took 3 bases from V and 4 from J, leaving 12 bases between them. This CDR3 has 13 amino acids. The CDR3 region is CAWSQDTRYGYTF. The CDR3 bases are TGTGCCTGGAGCCAGGACACCCGCTATGGCTACACCTTC.

The rearrangement joins TRBV6-5 to TRBJ2-1, with D tentatively TRBD2 (5 bases). V was cut by 6 bases and J by 0 bases, with 12 bases left in between. CDR3 length: 15 amino acids. Per germline, CDR1 MNHEY and CDR2 SVGAGI. In nucleotides, the CDR3 is TGTGCCAGCAGCTTATCTGGGAGCTCCTACAATGAGCAGTTCTTC. It specifies CASSLSGSSYNEQFF.

The chain links TRBV16 to TRBJ1-2; 9 bases align to TRBD1. The CDR3 sequence is 20 residues long. V trimming: 1 base; J trimming: 3 bases; junction bases outside the gene matches: 18. Per the germline V gene, CDR1 is KGHSY and CDR2 is FQNENV. The CDR3 sequence: CASSQFSPGQGTLRDYGYTF. The DNA of the CDR3 is TGTGCCAGCAGCCAATTTTCCCCGGGACAGGGAACTTTACGGGACTATGGCTACACCTTC. The variable domain in full, with the rest retrieved from reference TRBV16 and TRBJ1-2, is GEEVAQTPKHLVRGEGQKAKLYCAPIKGHSYVFWYQQVLKNEFKFLISFQNENVFDETGMPKERFSAKCLPNSPCSLEIQATKLEDSAVYFCASSQFSPGQGTLRDYGYTFGSGTRLTVV.

The chain employs TRBV9 and TRBJ2-3, with TRBD2 as a possible D gene (7 bases). The V end lost 0 bases, the J end lost 1 base, and 21 bases lay between the germline ends. CDR3 size: 19 residues. CDR1 is SGDLS, CDR2 YYNGEE, per germline. The CDR3 nucleotides are TGTGCCAGCAGCGTAGAGGGGGGGGGTTTTGGACTTGGCACAGATACGCAGTATTTT. Translating it yields CASSVEGGGFGLGTDTQYF.

This clone was counted between two and nine times. The V and J genes are TRBV4-1 and TRBJ1-6; TRBD1 aligns across 7 bases. Germline V CDR1 and CDR2: MGHRA, YSYEKL. The CDR3 is 13 residues long. J gave up 10 bases and V 2 bases, and 2 bases lay outside the gene matches. The CDR3 region has the DNA TGCGCCAGCAGCCAAAACAGGGGCTCACCCCTCCACTTT. It translates to CASSQNRGSPLHF.

The chain uses TRBV19 and TRBJ2-1, with TRBD1 matching 7 bases. The CDR3 extends over 14 amino acids. In germline, CDR1 is LNHDA, CDR2 SQIVND (reference sequence). Trimming cost V 5 bases and J 5 bases; bases outside gene matches: 6. CDR3 bases: TGTGCCAGTAGTGATCAGGGGGAACACAATGAGCAGTTCTTC. As protein: CASSDQGEHNEQFF.